The source of this T cell receptor (beta chain) is a study of blood T cells in healthy people across ages. Turning to the study itself: The capture of about one barcoded beta molecule per two T cells was achieved by template switching. General observations from the study: Reliance upon unsorted PBMCs precluded definitive naive versus antigen-experienced comparison. TCR beta diversity was tightly associated with the proportion of naive T cells.

Germline V gene sequence: CDR1 MRHNA, CDR2 SNTAGT. The CDR3 is 14 residues long. As regards this clonotype: The antigen is undetermined. A much larger clonotype is one base distant, so this may be a read error.

Primers used in a second PCR of roughly 6 to 11 cycles were a sample-barcoded 5' primer and a J-beta primer mix. In TCRdb, the 5' RACE reads were re-called with MiXCR into one record per CDR3 protein. This table holds some 1.6 million distinct CDR3 sequences, about 35% found once. The chain links TRBV6-4 to TRBJ2-3; D possibly matches TRBD1 or TRBD2 (5 bases each). The sequenced sample was blood. This TCR was sampled from a woman in her 30s in good health. This CDR3 reads CAGRAGAGSDTQYF. In DNA, the CDR3 is TGTGCCGGCAGGGCCGGGGCCGGGTCAGATACGCAGTATTTT.